This T cell receptor beta chain came from a study of T cell changes during pregnancy in multiple sclerosis. This CDR3 spans 13 amino acids. Per the germline V gene, CDR1 is SGHTA and CDR2 is FQGTGA. V was trimmed by 0 bases and J by 6 bases, leaving 9 bases between them. This clone was detected a few times. Only in-frame clones appear in the TCRdb table, and some are missing; sequencing was by immunoSEQ multiplex PCR. Of roughly 38,000 clones in the sample, about 90% are singletons; the top ten hold roughly 0.72%. The rearrangement links TRBV7-3 to TRBJ2-7; D gene ambiguous. This sequence was found in a female donor with multiple sclerosis, enrolled in a pregnancy study. Sequencing used CD4+ T cells from peripheral blood mononuclear cells, obtained before pregnancy. This CDR3 is CASSLTVRSEQYF. The DNA for the CDR3 is TGTGCCAGCAGCTTAACTGTCAGGTCCGAGCAGTACTTC.